This T cell receptor (beta chain) was sequenced in a study of T cells in pancreatic ductal adenocarcinoma (dated by TCRdb to about 2017). Concerning the study at large: The work assessed suppressive cells as well as CD8+ T cells infiltrating resected pancreatic ductal adenocarcinoma, measuring their numbers, locations, and properties, in order to shed light on the adaptive T-cell response that occurs naturally.

Broad study findings and their caveats: Blood samples had more total productive templates and 7 to 9-fold more unique clonotypes than tumor samples. Comparisons of clonality between tumor and blood may be biased because tumors are enriched in CD45RO+ effector T cells rather than naive T cells, which biases the comparison toward lower diversity. No significant difference in T-cell clonality was found between tumor and blood, with mean clonality of roughly 0.1 in tumors and 0.072 in blood. Because inoperable disease is present at presentation in most pancreatic cancer patients, the resected cohort was biased toward the minority with early-stage disease.

Selected pancreatic ductal adenocarcinoma patients had undergone surgery without neoadjuvant therapy. Peripheral blood was collected in heparin tubes, and PBMCs were then isolated from the blood with a histopaque density gradient and cryopreserved in around 10% DMSO. Using the DNeasy Blood and Tissue Kit with Proteinase K and RNase treatment, genomic DNA was extracted from roughly seven PBMC and fewer than ten flash-frozen tumor specimens. The immunoSEQ hsTCRB kit was used to amplify TCR beta CDR3 regions from genomic DNA. An Illumina HiSeq system was used for high-throughput TRB CDR3 sequencing. Under the source paper's analysis protocol: Sequencing reads were analyzed with the immunoSEQ software, and nonproductive sequences with premature stops or frame-shifts were excluded. Repertoire clonality was computed as one minus Shannon entropy normalized by log2 of the number of unique productive sequences. TCRdb's version of the immuneACCESS table is confined to in-frame rearrangements and falls short of the full clone set. An unresolved V gene accounts for under half of the shortfall where checked; the remainder is of unknown origin. V and J calls plus clone size are reproduced from that table; the DNA served to infer D and trimming. The sample has about 11,000 clones on record, 86% of them singletons. The leading ten clones occupy 18% of the sample.

Notes on this clone: Its target antigen remains unknown. Base qualities are not at hand, and no much larger clone is one base apart.

The receptor comes from a human donor with pancreatic ductal adenocarcinoma. What was sequenced was PBMCs.

CDR3 protein: CASSDHGGTQYF. The bases read TGTGCCAGCTCGGACCACGGGGGCACCCAGTACTTC. The chain employs TRBV27 and TRBJ2-5, with the D gene tentatively TRBD1 or TRBD2, based on 6 matching bases in each. The CDR3 starts with the cysteine, ends with the phenylalanine, and has 12 residues. Only CDR3 DNA is held: 36 bases, read in frame from base 1. According to the germline V gene (reference sequence), CDR1 reads MNHEY and CDR2 reads SMNVEV. V is cut by 8 bases and J by 8 bases, and the space between the germline ends is 15 bases.